This TCR beta chain was sequenced during a study of PD-1 blockade in classical Hodgkin lymphoma. CDR1 and CDR2 from the germline V gene are SGHDT and YYEEEE. This CDR3 has 12 amino acids. The V end lost 3 bases, the J end lost 5 bases, and 8 bases lay between the germline ends. Concerning this clone itself: Its antigen is not known.

Documented time point: cycle 4 day 1 (C4D1), after 6 weeks of nivolumab. Each and every patient relapsed after autologous stem cell transplantation, and patients got differing brentuximab vedotin exposure. Study findings and constraints: Reported baseline diversity: healthy donors highest, relapsed/refractory patients lowest.

Produced via immunoSEQ multiplex PCR; TCRdb's table is partial and in-frame only. The data show more than 20,000 clones, around 87% seen once. The V gene is TRBV5-6, the J gene TRBJ1-2; D remains unclear. The material sequenced was peripheral blood mononuclear cells (PBMCs), taken before the fourth cycle of nivolumab. This sequence was found in a human donor with classical Hodgkin lymphoma. The CDR3 reads CASSSGGYGYTF. The CDR3 nucleotides are TGTGCCAGCAGCTCGGGCGGGTATGGCTACACCTTC.